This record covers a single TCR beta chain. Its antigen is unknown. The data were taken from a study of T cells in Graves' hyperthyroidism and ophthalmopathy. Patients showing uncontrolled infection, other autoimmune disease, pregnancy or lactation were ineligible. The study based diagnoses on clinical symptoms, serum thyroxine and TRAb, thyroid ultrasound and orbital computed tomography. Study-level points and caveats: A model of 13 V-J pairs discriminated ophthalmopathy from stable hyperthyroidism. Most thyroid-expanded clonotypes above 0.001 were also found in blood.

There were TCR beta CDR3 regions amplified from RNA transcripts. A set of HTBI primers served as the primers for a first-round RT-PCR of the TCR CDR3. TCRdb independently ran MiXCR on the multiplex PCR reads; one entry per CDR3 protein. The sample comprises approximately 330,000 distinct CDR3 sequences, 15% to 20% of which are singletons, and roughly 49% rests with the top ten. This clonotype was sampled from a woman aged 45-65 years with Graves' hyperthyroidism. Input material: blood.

The CDR3 reads CASSQVRGGRRGPSSGANVLTF. The CDR3, as DNA: TGCGCCAGCAGCCAGGTTAGGGGGGGGCGGCGGGGGCCCTCCTCTGGGGCCAACGTCCTGACTTTC. V usage is TRBV4-1 and J usage is TRBJ2-6; D possibly corresponds to TRBD2 (7 bases). The germline V gene has CDR1 MGHRA and CDR2 YSYEKL. Deletions cut 3 bases from V and 0 bases from J, with 27 bases between. The CDR3 contains 22 residues.